A selection of T cell receptor beta chains follows, all from one sample in a study of cytomegalovirus exposure and HLA in healthy donors. Sequenced by immunoSEQ multiplex PCR; TCRdb stores in-frame clones only, minus some. The sample includes under 150,000 clones, 80% to 85% of them seen just once. Source material: PBMCs. All receptors come from a male donor in good health and CMV-seropositive. CDR3s include the opening cysteine and the closing phenylalanine or tryptophan. D genes are given only for firm matches. Clone sizes are given selectively: once, few, many, or a class where the clone is expanded.

v_call	d_call	j_call	clone_size	cdr3_nt	cdr3_aa
TRBV11-2	TRBD2	TRBJ2-1	.	TGTGCCAGCAGCTCCTGGGAGCGGGAGACTCCTCATGAGCAGTTCTTC	CASSSWERETPHEQFF
TRBV28	.	TRBJ1-1	.	TGTGCCAGCAGTTTTTTAGGGGGCACTGAAGCTTTCTTT	CASSFLGGTEAFF
TRBV7-2	.	TRBJ2-1	few	TGTGCCAGCAGCTTACAGGCAGGAAGCTCCTACAATGAGCAGTTCTTC	CASSLQAGSSYNEQFF
TRBV5-4	TRBD2	TRBJ2-2	.	TGTGCCAGCAGCTTTTTTTTAGGAGGACTAGCGGGAACCGGGGAGCTGTTTTTT	CASSFFLGGLAGTGELFF
TRBV6-1	.	TRBJ2-1	.	TGTGCCAGCAGTGGCAGGGAATGGGAGCAGTTCTTC	CASSGREWEQFF
TRBV5-6	.	TRBJ2-1	once	TGTGCCAGCAGTTATAGTACTAGGAGCTCCTACAATGAGCAGTTCTTC	CASSYSTRSSYNEQFF
TRBV2	.	TRBJ2-1	.	TGTGCCAGCAGTGAATTTATCTTTAGCTCCTACAATGAGCAGTTCTTC	CASSEFIFSSYNEQFF
TRBV28	TRBD2	TRBJ2-7	.	TGTGCCAGCAGTTCCGGGACTAGCGACGAGCAGTACTTC	CASSSGTSDEQYF
TRBV7-6	.	TRBJ2-3	.	TGTGCCAGCAGCCCCCCGGCGACTACAGATACGCAGTATTTT	CASSPPATTDTQYF
TRBV6-5	.	TRBJ2-5	.	TGTGCCAGCTCACAACCAGGGGGGAGTGAGACCCAGTACTTC	CASSQPGGSETQYF
TRBV21-1	.	TRBJ1-1	.	TGTGCCAGCAGCACAGGGCATACGGGTAACACTGAAGCTTTCTTT	CASSTGHTGNTEAFF
TRBV4-3	.	TRBJ2-7	.	TGCGCCAGCAGCCAAGAGCCTACCGGGAGCTACTCCGAGCAGTACTTC	CASSQEPTGSYSEQYF
TRBV28	.	TRBJ1-1	.	TGTGCCAGCAGTTCGCCGACAAGCCCGAGGGTCACTGAAGCTTTCTTT	CASSSPTSPRVTEAFF
TRBV6-5	.	TRBJ1-1	.	TGTGCCAGCAGTTCGACAGATATGAACACTGAAGCTTTCTTT	CASSSTDMNTEAFF
TRBV5-4	TRBD1	TRBJ1-4	.	TGTGCCAGCAGCACGAGGACAGGGCTCGAGGATGAAAAACTGTTTTTT	CASSTRTGLEDEKLFF
TRBV18	TRBD1	TRBJ1-5	.	TGTGCCAGCTCGGCGACAGGGGGCCTGAGCAATCAGCCCCAGCATTTT	CASSATGGLSNQPQHF
TRBV9	TRBD2	TRBJ2-3	.	TGTGCCAGCAGCGTAGCGTCTAGCGGGGGGTATACGCAGTATTTT	CASSVASSGGYTQYF
TRBV6-1	.	TRBJ2-7	.	TGTGCCAGCGTTGCACAGATTTCCTACGAGCAGTACTTC	CASVAQISYEQYF
TRBV19	.	TRBJ2-3	once	TGTGCCAGTAGTATAGGAGGACAGAGCACAGATACGCAGTATTTT	CASSIGGQSTDTQYF
TRBV6-1	TRBD2	TRBJ2-3	.	TGTGCCAGCAGTGAGAGTGGGGGGGGAAGCACAGATACGCAGTATTTT	CASSESGGGSTDTQYF
TRBV4-3	.	TRBJ1-1	few	TGCGCCAGCAGCCAAGATCAGGGTGCGAACACTGAAGCTTTCTTT	CASSQDQGANTEAFF
TRBV4-2	TRBD2	TRBJ2-3	few	TGTGCCAGCAGCCAAGCCCTAGCGGGGGGGCTCACAGATACGCAGTATTTT	CASSQALAGGLTDTQYF
TRBV5-4	TRBD2	TRBJ2-2	.	TGTGCCAGCAGCTTGGAACGTACCGGGGGGTCAAGAACCGGGGAGCTGTTTTTT	CASSLERTGGSRTGELFF
TRBV30	TRBD2	TRBJ2-2	.	TGTGCCTGGACAGCGGGACCGAACACCGGGGAGCTGTTTTTT	CAWTAGPNTGELFF
TRBV5-1	TRBD1	TRBJ2-2	.	TGCGCCAGCGACAGGGGACAGGGCAACACCGGGGAGCTGTTTTTT	CASDRGQGNTGELFF
TRBV5-6	TRBD2	TRBJ2-1	.	TGTGCCAGCAGCCCGGGGGGATCCTACAATGAGCAGTTCTTC	CASSPGGSYNEQFF
TRBV28	.	TRBJ1-1	.	TGTGCCAGCAGTCCTTCGGGTCTGAACACTGAAGCTTTCTTT	CASSPSGLNTEAFF
TRBV11-1	.	TRBJ2-5	.	TGTGCCAGCAGCGCCCAGGAGGGTACGGAGACCCAGTACTTC	CASSAQEGTETQYF
TRBV10-1	.	TRBJ2-2	.	TGCGCCAGCAGTGAATCTGAGAGGGCCAACACCGGGGAGCTGTTTTTT	CASSESERANTGELFF
TRBV4-1	TRBD2	TRBJ2-3	.	TGCGCCAGCAGCCAAGTTGCTAGCGGGAACACAGATACGCAGTATTTT	CASSQVASGNTDTQYF
TRBV5-6	.	TRBJ1-5	.	TGTGCCAGCAGCTACCCGGGGGGCGGGAGCAATCAGCCCCAGCATTTT	CASSYPGGGSNQPQHF
TRBV18	TRBD1	TRBJ2-5	.	TGTGCCAGCTCACCTATGGGACAGGGGGTTCAAGAGACCCAGTACTTC	CASSPMGQGVQETQYF
TRBV29-1	.	TRBJ2-2	.	TGCAGCGTTGAGAGCCAGACAAACACCGGGGAGCTGTTTTTT	CSVESQTNTGELFF
TRBV9	.	TRBJ2-3	few	TGTGCCAGCAGCGTAGGGGCAGCAGATACGCAGTATTTT	CASSVGAADTQYF
TRBV28	.	TRBJ2-2	.	TGTGCCAGCGAGAACAGGGCCACCGGGGAGCTGTTTTTT	CASENRATGELFF
TRBV9	TRBD1	TRBJ2-1	.	TGTGCCAGCAGCGTAGGAGGGACAGGGGTCAATGAGCAGTTCTTC	CASSVGGTGVNEQFF
TRBV6-5	.	TRBJ1-2	.	TGTGCCAGCAGTGTCGGGGGCTATGGCTACACCTTC	CASSVGGYGYTF
TRBV2	.	TRBJ2-1	.	TGTGCCAGCAGTGAACTAGCGAACTTCTACAATGAGCAGTTCTTC	CASSELANFYNEQFF
TRBV25-1	TRBD1	TRBJ2-5	.	TGTGCCAGCAGCTCCCCGGGACAGGTCCAAGAGACCCAGTACTTC	CASSSPGQVQETQYF
TRBV2	.	TRBJ1-1	.	TGTGCCAGCAGCAGGGGTTGGGACACTGAAGCTTTCTTT	CASSRGWDTEAFF
TRBV10-3	TRBD2	TRBJ2-1	.	TGTGCCATCAGTGAGTCAGGAGGACTAGCGGGATACAATGAGCAGTTCTTC	CAISESGGLAGYNEQFF
TRBV7-2	.	TRBJ2-5	once	TGTGCCAGCAGCTTAGTCACCCCTCTACAAGAGACCCAGTACTTC	CASSLVTPLQETQYF
TRBV15	.	TRBJ2-5	.	TGTGCCACCAGCAGAGGTATGCAAGCAGGGGAGACCCAGTACTTC	CATSRGMQAGETQYF
TRBV6-5	TRBD2	TRBJ2-3	.	TGTGCCAGCAGTTACTGGGGCCTAGCGGGTGCAGATACGCAGTATTTT	CASSYWGLAGADTQYF
TRBV13	TRBD1	TRBJ1-3	few	TGTGCCAGCAGCCAGGGACAGGAGAAAAACACCATATATTTT	CASSQGQEKNTIYF
TRBV11-2	.	TRBJ1-1	once	TGTGCCAGCAGCTTACAGGGCACTGAAGCTTTCTTT	CASSLQGTEAFF
TRBV28	TRBD2	TRBJ2-7	.	TGTGCCAGCACCCCTGGCGCTAGCGGGACTGCCTACTACGAGCAGTACTTC	CASTPGASGTAYYEQYF
TRBV9	.	TRBJ1-1	.	TGTGCCAGTTCGACAGGATTGAACACTGAAGCTTTCTTT	CASSTGLNTEAFF
TRBV18	TRBD1	TRBJ1-6	.	TGTGCCAGCTCCGCGGGACAGGGGTCGGCATCACCCCTCCACTTT	CASSAGQGSASPLHF
TRBV6-4	.	TRBJ1-4	.	TGTGCCAGCAGTAATCGACAGGAATTTAATGAAAAACTGTTTTTT	CASSNRQEFNEKLFF
TRBV15	.	TRBJ2-7	.	TGTGCCACCAGCAGGGTCCGGGGACAAGGAGTTGGAGCCGAGCAGTACTTC	CATSRVRGQGVGAEQYF
TRBV6-5	.	TRBJ2-3	.	TGTGCCAGCAGTTACTCCCAGGGCACAGATACGCAGTATTTT	CASSYSQGTDTQYF
TRBV28	.	TRBJ1-1	.	TGTGCCAGCACTCCCGGGAGCCTGACTGAAGCTTTCTTT	CASTPGSLTEAFF
TRBV9	TRBD2	TRBJ2-3	.	TGTGCCAGCAGCCCCAGGACTAGCGGGAGCACAGATACGCAGTATTTT	CASSPRTSGSTDTQYF
TRBV19	.	TRBJ2-7	.	TGTGCCAGTAGTATAGATTATAGGGGGACCTACGAGCAGTACTTC	CASSIDYRGTYEQYF
TRBV5-5	TRBD2	TRBJ2-1	.	TGTGCCAGCAGCCTTACTAGCGGGGGGGAACAGTTCTTC	CASSLTSGGEQFF
TRBV11-1	TRBD2	TRBJ2-7	.	TGTGCCAGCAGCCCCCGGGGTCGGTGGACTAGCGGGAGCGTCTACGAGCAGTACTTC	CASSPRGRWTSGSVYEQYF
TRBV6-5	.	TRBJ2-3	once	TGTGCCAGCAGTTACTCGAGGGCAGATACGCAGTATTTT	CASSYSRADTQYF
TRBV7-9	.	TRBJ2-7	.	TGTGCCAGCAGCCCGACAGCTTCCTACGAGCAGTACTTC	CASSPTASYEQYF